This T cell receptor beta chain was found in a study of cytomegalovirus exposure and HLA in healthy donors. Concerning this clone itself: Its antigen is unknown. Other DNA sequences in this sample translate to the same CDR3.

Whereas donors were nominally healthy upon sampling, unrecorded immune exposures were probable. Study-level results: Accurate predictions that matched the HLA-A and HLA-B alleles of most subjects were reportedly made from TCR beta sequences. A cluster of highly shared sequence variants was likely a sequencing artifact.

60 Vbeta and 13 Jbeta primers were used in PCR. Produced via immunoSEQ multiplex PCR; TCRdb's table is partial and in-frame only. The sample records approximately 200,000 clones, 70% to 80% being singletons. V lost 4 bases to trimming and J lost 2 bases, with 13 bases between them. In germline, CDR1 is MRHNA, CDR2 SNTAGT. CDR3 length: 15 residues. The TCR comes from a girl aged 5-17 years in good health and CMV-seropositive. The chain employs TRBV6-4 and TRBJ2-3; D possibly corresponds to TRBD2 (7 bases). The source material was PBMCs. The CDR3 nucleotides read TGTGCCAGCAGTGCGGAGGGGGGGCCCACAGATACGCAGTATTTT. This sequence encodes CASSAEGGPTDTQYF.